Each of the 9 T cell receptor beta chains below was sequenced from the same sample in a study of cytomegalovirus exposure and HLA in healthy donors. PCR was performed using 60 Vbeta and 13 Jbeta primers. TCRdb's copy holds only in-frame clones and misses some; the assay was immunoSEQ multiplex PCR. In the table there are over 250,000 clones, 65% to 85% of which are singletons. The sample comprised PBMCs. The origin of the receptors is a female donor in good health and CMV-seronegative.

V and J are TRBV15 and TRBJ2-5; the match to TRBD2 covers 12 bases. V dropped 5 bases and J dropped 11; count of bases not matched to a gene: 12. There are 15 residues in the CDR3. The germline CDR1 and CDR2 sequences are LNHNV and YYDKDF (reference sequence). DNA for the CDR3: TGTGCCACCAGCGAGGGACTAGCGGGCGGCAGGGAGCAGTACTTC. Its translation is CATSEGLAGGREQYF.

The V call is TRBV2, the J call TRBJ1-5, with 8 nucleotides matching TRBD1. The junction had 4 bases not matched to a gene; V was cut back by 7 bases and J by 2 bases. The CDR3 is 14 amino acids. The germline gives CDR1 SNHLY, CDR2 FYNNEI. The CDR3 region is CASTQGQGNQPQHF. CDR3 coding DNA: TGTGCCAGCACCCAGGGACAGGGCAATCAGCCCCAGCATTTT.

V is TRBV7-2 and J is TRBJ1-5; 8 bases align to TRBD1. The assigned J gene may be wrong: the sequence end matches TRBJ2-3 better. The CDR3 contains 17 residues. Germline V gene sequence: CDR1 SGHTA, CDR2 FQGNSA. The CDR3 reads CASSLRSPGGGNQPQYF. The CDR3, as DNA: TGTGCCAGCAGCTTAAGATCCCCAGGGGGCGGCAATCAGCCCCAGTATTTT.

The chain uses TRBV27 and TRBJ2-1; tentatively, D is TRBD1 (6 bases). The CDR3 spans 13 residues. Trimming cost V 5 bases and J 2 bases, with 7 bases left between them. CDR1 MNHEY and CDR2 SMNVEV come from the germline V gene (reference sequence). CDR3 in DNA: TGTGCCAGCAGTACAGGGCCCTACAATGAGCAGTTCTTC. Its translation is CASSTGPYNEQFF.

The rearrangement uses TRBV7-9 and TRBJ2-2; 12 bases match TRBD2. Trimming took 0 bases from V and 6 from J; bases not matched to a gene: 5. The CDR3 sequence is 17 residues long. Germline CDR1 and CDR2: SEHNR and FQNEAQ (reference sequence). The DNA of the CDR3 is TGTGCCAGCAGCTTAGCGCGGACTAGCGGGATGCCCGGGGAGCTGTTTTTT. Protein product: CASSLARTSGMPGELFF.

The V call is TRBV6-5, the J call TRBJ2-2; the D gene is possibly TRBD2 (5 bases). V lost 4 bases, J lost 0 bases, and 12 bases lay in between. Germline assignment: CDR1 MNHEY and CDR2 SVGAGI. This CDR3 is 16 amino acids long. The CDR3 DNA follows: TGTGCCAGCAGTTCCCAACCGGGAACGAACACCGGGGAGCTGTTTTTT. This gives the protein CASSSQPGTNTGELFF.

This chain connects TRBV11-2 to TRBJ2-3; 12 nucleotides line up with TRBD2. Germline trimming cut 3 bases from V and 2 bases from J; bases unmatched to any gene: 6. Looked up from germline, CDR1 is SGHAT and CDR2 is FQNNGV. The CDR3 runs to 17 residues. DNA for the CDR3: TGTGCCAGCAGCTTCCCGACTAGCGGGGGATTCACAGATACGCAGTATTTT. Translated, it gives CASSFPTSGGFTDTQYF.

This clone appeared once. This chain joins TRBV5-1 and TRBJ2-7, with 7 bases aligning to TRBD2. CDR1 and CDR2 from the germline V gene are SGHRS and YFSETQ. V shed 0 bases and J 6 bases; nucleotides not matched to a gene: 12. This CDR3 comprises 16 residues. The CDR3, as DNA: TGCGCCAGCAGCTTGGGGTCCGCGGGGGTCTTAGGCGAGCAGTACTTC. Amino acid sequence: CASSLGSAGVLGEQYF. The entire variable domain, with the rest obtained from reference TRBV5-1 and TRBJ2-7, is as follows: KAGVTQTPRYLIKTRGQQVTLSCSPISGHRSVSWYQQTPGQGLQFLFEYFSETQRNKGNFPGRFSGRQFSNSRSEMNVSTLELGDSALYLCASSLGSAGVLGEQYFGPGTRLTVT.

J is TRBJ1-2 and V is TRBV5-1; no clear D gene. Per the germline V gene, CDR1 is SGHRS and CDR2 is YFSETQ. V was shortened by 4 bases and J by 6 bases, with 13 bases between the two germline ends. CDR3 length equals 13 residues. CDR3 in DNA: TGCGCCAGCAGCGAGGACCTACTAGATGGCTACACCTTC. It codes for CASSEDLLDGYTF.